These 16 T cell receptor beta chains originate from one sample sequenced in a study of T cells in Graves' hyperthyroidism and ophthalmopathy. RNA transcripts gave rise to amplified TCR beta CDR3 regions. The HTBI primer set was used in a first-round RT-PCR of the TCR CDR3. TCRdb independently ran MiXCR on the multiplex PCR reads; one entry per CDR3 protein. This sample has fewer than 800,000 distinct CDR3 sequences, with about 16% found just once. The sequencing sample was made of blood. The receptors originated from a man younger than 35 with Graves' hyperthyroidism.

The chain carries TRBV3-1 and TRBJ2-4; 7 bases match TRBD1. V shed 0 bases and J 3 bases; nucleotides not matched to a gene: 8. Looked up from germline, CDR1 is LGHDT and CDR2 is YNNKEL (reference sequence). The CDR3 is 17 amino acids. The CDR3 DNA reads as TGTGCCAGCAGCCAAGATCTGACAGGGTTTGGCAAAAACATTCAGTACTTC. It is translated as CASSQDLTGFGKNIQYF.

Of note for this clonotype: This clone may be a read error of a much larger clone one base away. The CDR3 is CSDFPGLVSGGYTF. The CDR3 nucleotides are TGCAGCGACTTCCCGGGACTGGTCTCGGGAGGCTACACCTTC. This sequence joins TRBV29-1 and TRBJ1-2; possible D gene TRBD1, 5 bases. V gave up 7 bases and J gave up 8 bases, with 23 bases separating them. This CDR3 has 14 amino acids. Germline values: CDR1 SQVTM, CDR2 ANQGSEA.

This clonotype occurred many times. The chain joins TRBV15 to TRBJ1-1; 8 bases match TRBD1. Germline loops: CDR1 LNHNV, CDR2 YYDKDF (reference sequence). Losses at the gene ends were 2 bases for V and 3 bases for J; bases not matched to a gene: 8. This CDR3 spans 16 amino acids. The CDR3 loop is CATSRLDRGQDTEAFF. The CDR3 DNA reads as TGTGCCACCAGCAGATTAGACAGGGGACAAGACACTGAAGCTTTCTTT.

Ten or more counts support this clonotype. The chain is built from TRBV28 and TRBJ2-7; the D gene is possibly TRBD2 (5 bases). The germline CDR1 and CDR2 sequences are MDHEN and SYDVKM. The CDR3 is 16 amino acids. V was trimmed by 5 bases and J by 0 bases, leaving 17 bases between them. CDR3 amino acids: CASSATPLAGSYEQYF. DNA of the CDR3: TGTGCCAGCAGTGCGACCCCGCTCGCGGGCTCCTACGAGCAGTACTTC.

To note about this clonotype: A much larger clone differs by one base, so this may be a read error. The gene calls are TRBV6-5 and TRBJ2-7; 9 positions agree with TRBD1. The CDR3 loop spans 16 amino acids. V shed 6 bases, J shed 7 bases, and the junction held 16 bases outside the gene matches. The germline CDR1 and CDR2 sequences are MNHEY and SVGAGI. DNA of the CDR3: TGTGCCAGCAGCTCCTCGAGGACAGGGGCCTTGGATGAGCAGTACTTC. Translated: CASSSSRTGALDEQYF.

Turning to this clonotype: This sequence may be a read error, since a much larger clone differs from it by one base. The rearrangement links TRBV20-1 to TRBJ2-7; 8 positions match TRBD1. CDR3 length: 14 residues. Trimming at V came to 4 bases and at J to 1 base, leaving 6 bases not matched to a gene. Per the germline V gene, CDR1 is DFQATT and CDR2 is SNEGSKA (reference sequence). The CDR3 DNA reads TGCAGTGCTAAGCCTCAGGGGGCATCCTACGAGCAGTACTTC. Residues: CSAKPQGASYEQYF.

This clonotype came up many times. The V call is TRBV28, the J call TRBJ2-2; 8 bases are shared with TRBD2. With V trimmed by 2 bases and J by 4 bases, 18 bases remained unmatched. Looked up from germline, CDR1 is MDHEN and CDR2 is SYDVKM. This CDR3 is built from 20 residues. CDR3 in DNA: TGTGCCAGCAGTTTAGTCGCGGGGGGCCGGCCAGTAAGAACCACCGGGGAGCTGTTTTTT. Its protein product is CASSLVAGGRPVRTTGELFF.

The gene calls are TRBV25-1 and TRBJ1-5; D gene unclear. Looked up from germline, CDR1 is MGHDK and CDR2 is SYGVNS. CDR3 size: 13 residues. The V end lost 4 bases, the J end lost 0 bases, and 4 bases lay between the germline ends. CDR3 protein: CASSVASNQPQHF. Written as DNA, the CDR3 is TGTGCCAGCAGTGTTGCTAGCAATCAGCCCCAGCATTTT.

The sample holds a few counts of this clonotype. This chain joins TRBV27 and TRBJ1-1; the match to TRBD1 covers 7 bases. Trimming removed 1 base from V and 9 bases from J; junction bases left unmatched: 8. CDR3 size: 14 residues. Germline V gives CDR1 MNHEY, CDR2 SMNVEV (reference sequence). The CDR3 region is CASSLFGGDSKAFF. CDR3 sequence (DNA): TGTGCCAGCAGTTTATTCGGGGGGGACAGCAAAGCTTTCTTT.

There are a few counts of this clonotype. The CDR3 sequence is CSVPSGTLSEQFF. CDR3 DNA: TGCAGCGTACCCAGTGGGACACTCTCTGAGCAGTTCTTC. V usage is TRBV29-1 and J usage is TRBJ2-1; perhaps TRBD1 as D (6 bases). From germline, CDR1 is SQVTM and CDR2 ANQGSEA. V lost 6 bases to trimming and J lost 9 bases, with 18 bases between them. This CDR3 is built from 13 residues.

This clonotype has just a few counts. A read error may be the cause here, since a much bigger clone is one base away. The rearrangement uses TRBV12-3 or TRBV12-4 and TRBJ2-3, with a tentative D call TRBD1 (5 bases). This CDR3 contains 14 residues. V was clipped by 11 bases and J by 0 bases, with 15 bases between them. CDR3 residues: CAGTLDRSTDTQYF. The CDR3, as DNA: TGTGCCGGCACTCTTGACAGAAGCACAGATACGCAGTATTTT.

This clonotype was counted ten times or more. The chain recombines TRBV7-9 with TRBJ2-1; D is perhaps TRBD2 (6 bases). Germline CDR1 is SEHNR and CDR2 is FQNEAQ (reference sequence). V dropped 6 bases and J dropped 4 bases, with 16 bases sitting between them. This CDR3 has 15 amino acids. CDR3 region: CASSPGTGGYNEQFF. Here the CDR3 DNA reads TGTGCCAGCAGTCCTGGGACCGGGGGTTACAATGAGCAGTTCTTC.

This clonotype appeared many times. The rearrangement joins TRBV28 to TRBJ2-3, with D unresolved. CDR3 length: 17 residues. Trimming removed 1 base at V and 1 base at J, with 15 bases between. In germline, CDR1 is MDHEN, CDR2 SYDVKM. CDR3 coding DNA: TGTGCCAGCAGTTTATTAAATCCTGGGATTGGCACAGATACGCAGTATTTT. Translated, it gives CASSLLNPGIGTDTQYF.

This clonotype was observed a few times. This chain links TRBV5-8 with TRBJ2-1; tentatively, D is TRBD2 (5 bases). There are 12 residues in the CDR3. V shed 5 bases and J shed 6 bases, with 9 bases lying between them. Germline lookup yields CDR1 SGHTS and CDR2 YDEGEE. The CDR3 sequence: CASSRGFNEQFF. The CDR3 DNA reads TGTGCCAGCAGTCGGGGTTTCAATGAGCAGTTCTTC. Looking up the rest from reference TRBV5-8 and TRBJ2-1 gives the full variable domain: EAGVTQSPTHLIKTRGQQATLRCSPISGHTSVYWYQQALGLGLQFLLWYDEGEERNRGNFPPRFSGRQFPNYSSELNVNALELEDSALYLCASSRGFNEQFFGPGTRLTVL.

This sequence joins TRBV10-3 and TRBJ2-1; D uncertain. Germline values: CDR1 ENHRY, CDR2 SYGVKD. The V end lost 7 bases, the J end lost 7 bases, and 14 bases lay between the germline ends. This CDR3 is 13 amino acids long. In DNA, the CDR3 is TGTGCCATCACCCCCGCCCCCGGGAATGAGCAGTTCTTC. Amino acids: CAITPAPGNEQFF.

This clonotype was recorded a few times. The rearrangement joins TRBV29-1 to TRBJ2-5; D call uncertain. CDR1 is SQVTM and CDR2 is ANQGSEA in the germline V gene. The CDR3 totals 16 residues. Trimming took 4 bases from V and 2 from J, leaving 20 bases between them. This CDR3 reads CSVAGRAPEIQETQYF. In DNA form, the CDR3 reads TGCAGCGTTGCTGGTAGGGCGCCCGAGATACAAGAGACCCAGTACTTC. Full variable domain (remainder filled in from reference TRBV29-1 and TRBJ2-5): SAVISQKPSRDICQRGTSLTIQCQVDSQVTMMFWYRQQPGQSLTLIATANQGSEATYESGFVIDKFPISRPNLTFSTLTVSNMSPEDSSIYLCSVAGRAPEIQETQYFGPGTRLLVL.